This record looks at one T cell receptor beta chain sequence and its context. Its antigen is unknown. Researchers ran the PCR with 60 Vbeta and 13 Jbeta primers. The data were produced by immunoSEQ multiplex PCR, yet TCRdb's version contains in-frame clones alone and is incomplete. The data show 85,000 to 95,000 clones, with around 8% seen just once and about 2.1% held by the top ten. The CDR3 is made up of 14 amino acids. Germline CDR1 is SQVTM and CDR2 is ANQGSEA. V lost 3 bases, J lost 3 bases, and 11 bases lay in between. The data derive from a study of cytomegalovirus exposure and HLA in healthy donors. Study-wide findings and caveats: Prior analysis indicated that the majority of TCR beta V segments exhibited productivity approximately 87% or approximately 30% of the time.

The sample consisted of PBMCs. This clonotype originated in a man between 45 and 60 years old in good health and CMV-seronegative. The chain recombines TRBV29-1 with TRBJ1-4, with D possibly being TRBD1 (6 bases). CDR3 loop: CSVDTGIANEKLFF. In nucleotides, the CDR3 is TGCAGCGTTGATACAGGGATCGCTAATGAAAAACTGTTTTTT.